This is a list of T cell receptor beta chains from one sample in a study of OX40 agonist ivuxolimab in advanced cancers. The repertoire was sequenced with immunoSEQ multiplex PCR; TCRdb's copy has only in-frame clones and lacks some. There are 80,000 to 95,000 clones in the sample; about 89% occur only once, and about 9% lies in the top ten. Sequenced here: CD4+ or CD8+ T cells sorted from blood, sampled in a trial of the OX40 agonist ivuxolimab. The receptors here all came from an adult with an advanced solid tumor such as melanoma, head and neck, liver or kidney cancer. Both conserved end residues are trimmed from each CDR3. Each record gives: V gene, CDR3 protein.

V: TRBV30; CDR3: AWSRTGDTGELF
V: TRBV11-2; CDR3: ASSLAGSELF
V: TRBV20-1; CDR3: SASESYEQY
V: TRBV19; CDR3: ASSISWTGAHNEQF
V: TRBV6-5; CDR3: ASSYSGRWDQPQH
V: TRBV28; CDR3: ASSLQGVYYGYT
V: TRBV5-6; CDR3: ASSEGQGAQEAF
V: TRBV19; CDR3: ASSTGQAAGANVLT
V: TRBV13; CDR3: ASSRTPGAEETQY
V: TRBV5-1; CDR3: ASSPTLGNYGYT
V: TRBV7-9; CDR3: ASSREGTLGRYQETQY
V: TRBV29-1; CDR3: SVARAGGMNTEAF
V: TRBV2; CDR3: ASRIQGNYGYT
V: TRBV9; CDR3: ASSVGDRAPGEQY
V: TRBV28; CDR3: ASSLSPSGRGNNEQF
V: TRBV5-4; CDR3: ASSLTGFGEADTQY
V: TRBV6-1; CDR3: ASIDRLIYEQY
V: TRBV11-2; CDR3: ASSRGDRLPTVQY
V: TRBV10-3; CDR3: AISDIRDRFTDTQY
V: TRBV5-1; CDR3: ASSLDGAAYEQY
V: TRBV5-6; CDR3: ASSSRLVNYEQY
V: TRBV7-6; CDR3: ASSFLANEQF
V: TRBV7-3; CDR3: ASSLTTGELF
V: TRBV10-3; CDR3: ASSGHGGNTEAF
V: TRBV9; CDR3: ACSSGGTPQETQY
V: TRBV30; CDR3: AWNRGRQETQY
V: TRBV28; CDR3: ASSLQTSGSRLETQY
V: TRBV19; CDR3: ASSQLVSNQPQH
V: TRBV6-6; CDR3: ATRQGGNYGYT
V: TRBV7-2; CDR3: ASSPGLAVSPGELF
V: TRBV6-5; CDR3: ASSERGGETEAF
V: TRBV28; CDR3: ASSPHDINEKLF
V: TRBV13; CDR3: ASSSDRANEKLF
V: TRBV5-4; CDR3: ASSLDGSGELF
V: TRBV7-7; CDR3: ASSLQASGTGELF
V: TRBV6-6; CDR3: ASSSGQFQETQY
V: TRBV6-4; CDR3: ASTPDGVETGELF
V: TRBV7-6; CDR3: ASSYGRGTEAF
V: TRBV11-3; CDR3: ASRSLDGRDTQY
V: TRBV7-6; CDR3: ASSLFSPGRTDTQY